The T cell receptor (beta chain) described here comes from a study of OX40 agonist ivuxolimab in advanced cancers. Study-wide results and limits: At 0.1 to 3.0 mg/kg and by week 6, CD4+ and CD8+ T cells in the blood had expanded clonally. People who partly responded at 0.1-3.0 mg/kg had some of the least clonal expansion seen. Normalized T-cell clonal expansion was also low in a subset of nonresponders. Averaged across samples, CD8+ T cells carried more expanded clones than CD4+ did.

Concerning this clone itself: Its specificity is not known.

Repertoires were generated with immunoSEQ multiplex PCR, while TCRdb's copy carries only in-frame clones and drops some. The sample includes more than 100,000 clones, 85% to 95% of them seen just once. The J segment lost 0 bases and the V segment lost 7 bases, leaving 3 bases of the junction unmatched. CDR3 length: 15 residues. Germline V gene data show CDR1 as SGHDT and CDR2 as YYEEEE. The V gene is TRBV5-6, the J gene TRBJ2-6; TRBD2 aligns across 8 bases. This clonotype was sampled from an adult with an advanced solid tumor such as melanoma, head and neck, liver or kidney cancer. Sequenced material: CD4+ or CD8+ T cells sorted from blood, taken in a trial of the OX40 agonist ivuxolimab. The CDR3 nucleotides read TGTGCCAGCCACCGGGGGGGCTCTGGGGCCAACGTCCTGACTTTC. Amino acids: CASHRGGSGANVLTF.